These 23 T cell receptor beta chains were all obtained from the same sample, sequenced in a study of identifying expanded T cells in peripheral blood (dated by TCRdb to the late 2010s). Preparation of the library involved the immunoSEQ multiplex PCR assay. In its TCRdb copy, this immuneACCESS table keeps in-frame sequences only and misses some clones. Where compared with another copy, unresolved V genes explain less than half of these, and the others have no known cause. The sample table contains tens of thousands of clones; only one count was recorded for 70% to 90% of them. Jointly, the top ten make up roughly 4% of the sample. Input material: blood. These receptors all come from a person aged 18 to 70 in good health.

This clone was counted between two and nine times. The chain links TRBV6-1 to TRBJ2-2; possible D gene TRBD2, 6 bases. This CDR3 is built from 15 residues. The germline CDR1 and CDR2 sequences are MNHNS and SASEGT. V lost 0 bases and J 1 base, leaving 6 bases between the germline ends. This CDR3 is CASSEASGNTGELFF. The CDR3, as DNA: TGTGCCAGCAGTGAAGCTAGCGGGAACACCGGGGAGCTGTTTTTT.

The V call is TRBV15, the J call TRBJ1-5, with D unclear. Between the trimmed V and J ends, which lost 1 base and 5 bases, there was a span of 9 bases. CDR3 length equals 14 residues. Germline lookup yields CDR1 LNHNV and CDR2 YYDKDF (reference sequence). The CDR3 protein is CATSRVGSYQPQHF. The CDR3 nucleotides are TGTGCCACCAGCAGAGTTGGCTCTTATCAGCCCCAGCATTTT.

The chain uses TRBV4-1 and TRBJ1-5; possible D gene TRBD1, 6 bases. The germline V and J ends were trimmed by 1 base and 1 base, with 14 bases remaining between them. The germline gives CDR1 MGHRA, CDR2 YSYEKL. The CDR3 runs to 17 residues. CDR3 sequence reads: CASSQGSRRGSNQPQHF. CDR3 sequence (DNA): TGCGCCAGCAGCCAAGGGTCTAGGAGGGGGAGCAATCAGCCCCAGCATTTT.

This chain connects TRBV4-2 to TRBJ2-1; the D gene is possibly TRBD1 (6 bases). The V end lost 3 bases, the J end lost 7 bases, and 16 bases lay between the germline ends. Germline CDR1 LGHNA, CDR2 YNFKEQ. This CDR3 region has 15 residues. CDR3 loop: CASSQIPGVDNEQFF. CDR3 nucleotides: TGTGCCAGCAGCCAGATCCCAGGGGTTGATAATGAGCAGTTCTTC.

The chain uses TRBV6-5 and TRBJ2-2, with D perhaps TRBD1 (6 bases). Between the trimmed V and J ends, which lost 10 bases and 2 bases, there was a span of 14 bases. CDR3 length: 14 residues. Per germline, CDR1 MNHEY and CDR2 SVGAGI. The CDR3 DNA sequence: TGTGCCAACAATATCAGGGGAAACACCGGGGAGCTGTTTTTT. This gives the protein CANNIRGNTGELFF.

The CDR3 here is CASSEALAGYEQYF. The CDR3, as DNA: TGTGCCAGCAGTGAAGCGTTGGCAGGATACGAGCAGTACTTC. The chain uses TRBV2 and TRBJ2-7; D gene unclear. Germline V gives CDR1 SNHLY, CDR2 FYNNEI. The CDR3 covers 14 residues. Trimming stripped 0 bases from V and 4 bases from J, with 10 bases between.

The rearrangement joins TRBV19 to TRBJ2-7; maybe TRBD2 (5 bases). The germline V gene encodes CDR1 LNHDA and CDR2 SQIVND (reference sequence). V lost 5 bases, J lost 5 bases, and 19 bases lay in between. The CDR3 is made up of 15 amino acids. In nucleotides, the CDR3 is TGTGCCAGTAGTGACCTCCTACGGGATCTTCACGAGCAGTACTTC. It yields the protein CASSDLLRDLHEQYF.

This rearrangement joins TRBV30 to TRBJ2-1; no firm D call. The CDR3 runs to 10 residues. V was cut by 8 bases and J by 4 bases, with 6 bases left in between. Germline assignment: CDR1 GTSNPN and CDR2 SVGIG (reference sequence). In DNA form, the CDR3 reads TGTGCCGCCACGTACAATGAGCAGTTCTTC. Amino acids: CAATYNEQFF.

The rearrangement links TRBV15 to TRBJ2-3, with D possibly being TRBD1 or TRBD2 (5 bases each). The CDR3 loop spans 15 amino acids. The germline V gene has CDR1 LNHNV and CDR2 YYDKDF (reference sequence). With 0 bases removed from V and 4 bases from J, the gap between germline ends came to 11 bases. The CDR3 is CATSRDGGPADTQYF. Here the CDR3 DNA reads TGTGCCACCAGCAGAGATGGGGGTCCCGCAGATACGCAGTATTTT. Variable domain in full (rest from reference TRBV15 and TRBJ2-3): DAMVIQNPRYQVTQFGKPVTLSCSQTLNHNVMYWYQQKSSQAPKLLFHYYDKDFNNEADTPDNFQSRRPNTSFCFLDIRSPGLGDTAMYLCATSRDGGPADTQYFGPGTRLTVL.

V gene TRBV5-1 combines with J gene TRBJ1-5; D gene ambiguous. The CDR3 sequence is 15 residues long. V dropped 0 bases and J dropped 3 bases, with 10 bases sitting between them. Germline V CDR1 and CDR2: SGHRS, YFSETQ. The CDR3 DNA reads TGCGCCAGCAGCTTGGGTCAGACAAACAATCAGCCCCAGCATTTT. Its translation: CASSLGQTNNQPQHF. Based on the CDR3 plus reference TRBV5-1 and TRBJ1-5, the full variable domain is KAGVTQTPRYLIKTRGQQVTLSCSPISGHRSVSWYQQTPGQGLQFLFEYFSETQRNKGNFPGRFSGRQFSNSRSEMNVSTLELGDSALYLCASSLGQTNNQPQHFGDGTRLSIL.

This clone was seen just once. V usage is TRBV10-3 and J usage is TRBJ1-5; D gene unclear. This CDR3 is built from 14 residues. Trimming took 0 bases from V and 4 from J, leaving 7 bases between them. The germline gives CDR1 ENHRY, CDR2 SYGVKD. The CDR3 DNA reads as TGTGCCATCAGTGAGTCTAGCGTTAATCAGCCCCAGCATTTT. This sequence encodes CAISESSVNQPQHF.

The chain employs TRBV5-1 and TRBJ2-2, with 8 nucleotides matching TRBD2. This CDR3 region has 14 residues. With 4 bases clipped from V and 7 bases from J, the junction kept 6 bases outside the gene matches. Per germline, CDR1 SGHRS and CDR2 YFSETQ. CDR3 coding DNA: TGCGCCAGCAGCGTGGGACTAGAGGGCGGGGAGCTGTTTTTT. This codes for CASSVGLEGGELFF.

The chain combines TRBV19 with TRBJ1-2, with D possibly being TRBD1 (5 bases). The CDR3 spans 15 residues. From germline, CDR1 is LNHDA and CDR2 SQIVND (reference sequence). V lost 5 bases and J lost 2, with 15 bases in between. The CDR3 DNA reads as TGTGCCAGTAGTTTGTTCCGGGACGGCAACTATGGCTACACCTTC. Protein sequence: CASSLFRDGNYGYTF. Full variable domain (outside the CDR3, taken from reference TRBV19 and TRBJ1-2): DGGITQSPKYLFRKEGQNVTLSCEQNLNHDAMYWYRQDPGQGLRLIYYSQIVNDFQKGDIAEGYSVSREKKESFPLTVTSAQKNPTAFYLCASSLFRDGNYGYTFGSGTRLTVV.

This chain connects TRBV27 to TRBJ2-7, with D perhaps TRBD2 (8 bases). CDR1 and CDR2 from the germline V gene are MNHEY and SMNVEV (reference sequence). This CDR3 is built from 21 residues. Trimming shortened V by 6 bases and J by 4 bases, and 37 bases separated the two germline ends. In nucleotides, the CDR3 is TGTGCCAGCAGCCCCTATTCGACAGGGCTTTTGGGTGGCGGGAGGCAATACGAGCAGTACTTC. Encoded protein: CASSPYSTGLLGGGRQYEQYF.

Written as DNA, the CDR3 is TGTGCCAGCAGCTCATGGGACAGGACAACCTACGAGCAGTACTTC. Amino acid sequence: CASSSWDRTTYEQYF. J is TRBJ2-7 and V is TRBV4-2; 8 nucleotides line up with TRBD1. V was pared by 5 bases and J by 2 bases, with 8 bases of the junction left unmatched. CDR1 is LGHNA, CDR2 YNFKEQ, per germline. CDR3 length: 15 amino acids.

J is TRBJ2-3 and V is TRBV5-1; 8 bases map to TRBD2. The CDR3 sequence is 15 residues long. Germline V gene data show CDR1 as SGHRS and CDR2 as YFSETQ. V was clipped by 1 base and J by 2 bases; unmatched bases: 3. The CDR3 spells CASSLPGGNTDTQYF. CDR3 in DNA: TGCGCCAGCAGCTTGCCGGGAGGGAACACAGATACGCAGTATTTT.

The chain has TRBV11-2 and TRBJ2-3, with 8 bases matching TRBD2. V dropped 2 bases and J dropped 6; count of bases not matched to a gene: 7. The length of the CDR3 is 15 residues. The germline V gene encodes CDR1 SGHAT and CDR2 FQNNGV. CDR3 in amino acids: CASSLTSGGWDTQYF. CDR3 bases: TGTGCCAGCAGCTTAACTAGCGGAGGGTGGGATACGCAGTATTTT.

The rearrangement joins TRBV29-1 to TRBJ2-7; D assignment may be TRBD1 or TRBD2 (5 bases each). The germline gives CDR1 SQVTM, CDR2 ANQGSEA. This CDR3 region has 17 residues. The V end was cut by 4 bases, the J end by 0 bases, with 22 bases between. CDR3 bases: TGCAGCGTTGTTTGGTCGGGACCATTGCATAGCTCCTACGAGCAGTACTTC. Protein product: CSVVWSGPLHSSYEQYF.

The genes are TRBV15 and TRBJ1-5; the D is unclear. V was trimmed by 2 bases and J by 9 bases, leaving 11 bases between them. The V gene's germline CDR1 is LNHNV and CDR2 YYDKDF (reference sequence). The length of the CDR3 is 13 residues. The CDR3 reads CATSRIGRGPQHF. In nucleotides, the CDR3 is TGTGCCACCAGCAGAATTGGCAGAGGGCCCCAGCATTTT.

V gene TRBV5-1 combines with J gene TRBJ1-2; 7 nucleotides agree with TRBD1. The ends lost 3 bases at V and 7 bases at J; junction bases unmatched: 9. Looked up from germline, CDR1 is SGHRS and CDR2 is YFSETQ. The CDR3 contains 14 residues. The CDR3, as DNA: TGCGCCAGCAGCTCGGCGGACAGGTACAGTGGCTACACCTTC. Protein sequence: CASSSADRYSGYTF.

The rearrangement links TRBV18 to TRBJ1-1, with a possible D match to TRBD1 (5 bases). Germline assignment: CDR1 KGHSH and CDR2 LQKENI. Trimming took 2 bases from V and 4 from J, leaving 14 bases between them. This CDR3 is 15 amino acids long. The CDR3 nucleotides read TGTGCCAGCTCACCAGGCCAGGGAATGGGCACTGAAGCTTTCTTT. It translates to CASSPGQGMGTEAFF.

The chain combines TRBV27 with TRBJ2-7, with a weak D call TRBD1 (6 bases). V lost 3 bases and J 4 bases, leaving 10 bases between the germline ends. The CDR3 runs to 13 residues. Germline assignment: CDR1 MNHEY and CDR2 SMNVEV (reference sequence). CDR3 amino acids: CASSLGAGYEQYF. CDR3 DNA sequence: TGTGCCAGCAGTTTGGGGGCAGGGTACGAGCAGTACTTC.

The chain combines TRBV4-2 with TRBJ2-1, with a possible D match to TRBD2 (6 bases). The CDR3 is made up of 15 amino acids. V gave up 1 base and J gave up 9 bases, with 16 bases separating them. Germline V CDR1 and CDR2: LGHNA, YNFKEQ. As DNA, the CDR3 is TGTGCCAGCAGCCAAGTATCGACTAGGGGAGGTGAGCAGTTCTTC. It is translated as CASSQVSTRGGEQFF.